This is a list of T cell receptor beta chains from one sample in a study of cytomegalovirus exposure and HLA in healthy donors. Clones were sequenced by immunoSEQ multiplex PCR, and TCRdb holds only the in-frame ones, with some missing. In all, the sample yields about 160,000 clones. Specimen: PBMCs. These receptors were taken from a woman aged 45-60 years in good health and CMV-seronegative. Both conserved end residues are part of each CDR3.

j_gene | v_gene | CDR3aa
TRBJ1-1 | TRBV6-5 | CASSAPSRSEAFF
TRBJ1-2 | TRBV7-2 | CASSLAGGYGYTF
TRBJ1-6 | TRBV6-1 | CASSEGTASNSPLHF
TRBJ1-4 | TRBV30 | CAWSRGGKLFF
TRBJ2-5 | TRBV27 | CASSLKYSQETQYF
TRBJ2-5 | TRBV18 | CASSPGGGGETQYF
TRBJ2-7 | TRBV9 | CASSVRVVGEMDEQYF
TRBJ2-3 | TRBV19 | CASSIGTSTDTQYF
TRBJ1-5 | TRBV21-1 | CASSKDDRGGKWKGRNQPQHF
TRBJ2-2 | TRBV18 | CASFAGTGITGELFF
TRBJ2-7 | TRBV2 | CASSSDIYEQYF
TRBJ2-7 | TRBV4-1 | CASSQDKASGRHDQYF
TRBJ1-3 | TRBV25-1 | CASSGHRGQGNTIYF
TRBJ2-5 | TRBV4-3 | CASSRLQGSGETQYF
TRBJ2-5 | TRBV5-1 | CASSLAGTGEETQYF
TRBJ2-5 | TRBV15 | CATSPPEGMETQYF
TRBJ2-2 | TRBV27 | CASSLGGALNTGELFF
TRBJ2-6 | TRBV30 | CATNRGSGANVLTF
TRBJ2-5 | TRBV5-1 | CASSPGSTQETQYF
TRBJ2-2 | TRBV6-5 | CASSSLGAGGNGELFF
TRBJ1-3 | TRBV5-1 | CASSTTGVTGNTIYF
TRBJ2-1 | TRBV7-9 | CASSPKGAVDEQFF
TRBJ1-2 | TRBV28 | CASRFPGNNYGYTF
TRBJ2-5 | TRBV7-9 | CASSHSSWQETQYF
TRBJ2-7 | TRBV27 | CASSLYGSSYEQYF
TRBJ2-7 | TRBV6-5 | CASSYPRQGGYEQYF
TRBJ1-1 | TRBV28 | CASSASTGRTEAFF
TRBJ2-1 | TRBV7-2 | CASSLGPGNIYNEQFF
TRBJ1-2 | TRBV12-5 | CASGLVTGGFWGYTF
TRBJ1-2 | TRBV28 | CASSSGEVGGYTF
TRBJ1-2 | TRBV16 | CASSPMTGISGYTF
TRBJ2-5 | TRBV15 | CATSRGGEGETQYF
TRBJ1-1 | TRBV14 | CASSQDQGTEAFF
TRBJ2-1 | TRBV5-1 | CASSLEWLDNEQFF
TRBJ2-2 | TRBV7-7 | CASSGAAGGTGELFF
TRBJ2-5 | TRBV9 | CASSPAEGGGGLRPQYF
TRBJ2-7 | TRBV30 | CAWQDSYEQYF
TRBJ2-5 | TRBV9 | CASSASGGTQYF
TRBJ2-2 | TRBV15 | CATSWAGAVTGELFF
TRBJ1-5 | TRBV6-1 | CASSSYGQPQHF
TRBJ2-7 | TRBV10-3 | CAISSSSYEQYF
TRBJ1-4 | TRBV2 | CASKRANEKLFF
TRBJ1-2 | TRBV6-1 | CASSEANGGEGYTF
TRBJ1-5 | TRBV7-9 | CASSMDRTNQPQHF
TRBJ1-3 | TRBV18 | CASSPLDSRGNTIYF
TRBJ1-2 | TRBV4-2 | CASSQGQGANYGYTF
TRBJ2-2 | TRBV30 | CAWSQERGGKAGELFF
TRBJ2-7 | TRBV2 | CASTEVQGSYEQYF
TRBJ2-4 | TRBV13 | CASSSRTGGDIQYF
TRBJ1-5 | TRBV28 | CASKPREGSGNQPQHF